This TCR beta chain came from a study of cytomegalovirus exposure and HLA in healthy donors. Study-wide points: The classifier reportedly diagnosed cytomegalovirus status with high specificity and sensitivity.

The table lists this clone with a few counts. Its specificity is not known. PCR used 60 Vbeta primers and 13 Jbeta primers. The method was immunoSEQ multiplex PCR; TCRdb's version includes in-frame clones alone and lacks a portion of them. This table has approximately 300,000 clones, about four fifths appearing once. The germline V gene has CDR1 SEHNR and CDR2 FQNEAQ (reference sequence). Trimming took 8 bases from V and 0 from J, leaving 10 bases between them. This CDR3 contains 13 residues. The clonotype originates from a girl aged 2 to 10 in good health and CMV-seronegative. The source material was PBMCs. V usage is TRBV7-9 and J usage is TRBJ1-1; the D gene is possibly TRBD1 (5 bases). The CDR3 here is CASSRGMNTEAFF. The CDR3 nucleotides read TGTGCCAGCTCACGGGGGATGAACACTGAAGCTTTCTTT.